A selection of T cell receptor beta chains follows, all from one sample in a study of human T cells and chemical hapten exposure. TCRdb ran MiXCR on the RACE reads and lists one entry per CDR3 protein. The sample contains roughly 380,000 distinct CDR3 sequences, approximately 5% of which appear only once. The material sequenced was whole blood, taken in connection with sensitization to the hapten diphenylcyclopropenone (DPC). The receptors derive from a woman aged 50 to 60 with alopecia areata. Some clones in this sample may be carry-over from other donors' samples. The CDR3 runs from the conserved cysteine through the conserved F or W. A D gene is named only where the DNA matches it firmly. The size entry is marked missing in some rows and otherwise reads once, few, many or a size class.

cdr3_aa,cdr3_length,v_call,clone_size,d_call
CASSRSLAASYNEQFF,16,TRBV7-7,-,TRBD2
CATRVPGELFF,11,TRBV30,many,-
CASSFNGASTDTQYF,15,TRBV5-1,many,-
CSAKGNNEQFF,11,TRBV20-1,many,-
CASSRSGTGLGEQYF,15,TRBV5-1,few,-
CASSLLANYGYTF,13,TRBV28,-,-
CSVPGGTWETQYF,13,TRBV29-1,many,TRBD1
CASSEGPTGELFF,13,TRBV2,few,-
CASSLWGQYTGELFF,15,TRBV28,many,TRBD1
CSAAGLSGPEKLFF,14,TRBV20-1,many,-
CASSLPTGTADYEQYF,16,TRBV7-9,many,TRBD1
CASRTESGSPLHF,13,TRBV12-3/TRBV12-4,-,-
CASSSGDRGYEQYF,14,TRBV28,-,TRBD1
CASSLQGIGELFF,13,TRBV12-3/TRBV12-4,many,-
CASSYGRGRAQHF,13,TRBV7-8,few,-
CASSYPAEADEQFF,14,TRBV6-2/TRBV6-3,many,-
CASSPMTGTGQPQHF,15,TRBV5-1,many,TRBD1
CASSSIEGLNEKLFF,15,TRBV12-3/TRBV12-4,many,-
CASRSSGGTQYF,12,TRBV6-6,few,TRBD2
CANSYSGGSNQPQHF,15,TRBV6-5,-,TRBD1
CSARVTGAHTPYEQYF,16,TRBV20-1,-,TRBD1
CASREGQGNYEQYF,14,TRBV5-1,many,TRBD1
CASSFDISPLHF,12,TRBV12-3/TRBV12-4,-,-
CASSLVEGRAFF,12,TRBV5-1,many,-
CSARRGSRGETQYF,14,TRBV20-1,-,-
CASSFSTGDYGYTF,14,TRBV12-3/TRBV12-4,few,-
CASSVGPLSSYEQYF,15,TRBV6-1,-,-
CASSLVLLKQFF,12,TRBV12-3/TRBV12-4,many,-